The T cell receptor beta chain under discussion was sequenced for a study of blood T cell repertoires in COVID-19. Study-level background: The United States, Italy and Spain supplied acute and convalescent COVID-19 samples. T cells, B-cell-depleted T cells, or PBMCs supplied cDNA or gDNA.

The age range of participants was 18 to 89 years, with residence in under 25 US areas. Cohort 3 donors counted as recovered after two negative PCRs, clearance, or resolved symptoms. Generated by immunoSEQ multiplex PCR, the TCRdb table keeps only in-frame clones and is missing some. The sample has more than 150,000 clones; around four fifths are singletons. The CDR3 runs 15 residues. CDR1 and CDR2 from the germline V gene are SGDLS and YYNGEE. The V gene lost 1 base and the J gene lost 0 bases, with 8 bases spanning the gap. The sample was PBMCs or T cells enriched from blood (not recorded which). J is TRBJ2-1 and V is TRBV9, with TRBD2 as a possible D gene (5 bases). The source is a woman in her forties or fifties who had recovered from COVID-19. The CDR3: CASSVSSVSYNEQFF. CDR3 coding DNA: TGTGCCAGCAGCGTAAGTAGCGTCTCCTACAATGAGCAGTTCTTC.